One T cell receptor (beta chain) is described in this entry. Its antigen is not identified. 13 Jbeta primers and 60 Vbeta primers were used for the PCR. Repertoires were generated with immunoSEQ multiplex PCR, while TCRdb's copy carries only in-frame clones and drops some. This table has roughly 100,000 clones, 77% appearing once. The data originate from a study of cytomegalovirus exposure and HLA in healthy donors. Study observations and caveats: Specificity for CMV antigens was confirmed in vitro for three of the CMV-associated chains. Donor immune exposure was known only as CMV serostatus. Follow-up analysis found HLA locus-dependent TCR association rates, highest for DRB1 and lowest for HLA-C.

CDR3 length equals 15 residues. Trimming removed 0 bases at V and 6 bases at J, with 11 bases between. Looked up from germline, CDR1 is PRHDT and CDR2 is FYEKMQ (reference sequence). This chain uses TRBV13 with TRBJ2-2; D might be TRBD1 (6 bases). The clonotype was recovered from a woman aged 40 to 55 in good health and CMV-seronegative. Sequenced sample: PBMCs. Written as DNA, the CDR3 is TGTGCCAGCAGCTTAGGTTATTCAGGGGCCGGGGAGCTGTTTTTT. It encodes CASSLGYSGAGELFF.